The sample holds one count of the clone carrying this TCR beta chain. The antigen remains unidentified. This sample is drawn from a study of T cell repertoires in cytomegalovirus infection. Study as a whole: Both CMV infection and a matching HLA type were indicated by public TCR beta signatures. Notes on the study in general: HLA-C-restricted, CMV-specific TCR beta clonotypes were dominant ex vivo.

In TCRdb, the reads were re-called with MiXCR into one record per CDR3 protein. In the table there are roughly 180,000 distinct CDR3 sequences, about a sixth of which are singletons. Sequenced sample: CD8+ T cells from PBMCs. This receptor was taken from a human donor in good health (CMV status not recorded). Some clones in this sample may be carry-over from other donors' samples.

CDR3 region: CASEGNEETQYF. CDR3 coding DNA: TGTGCCAGCGAGGGTAACGAAGAGACCCAGTACTTC. V gene TRBV6-1 combines with J gene TRBJ2-5; tentative D call: TRBD2 (5 bases). Trimming shortened V by 8 bases and J by 3 bases, and 10 bases separated the two germline ends. CDR3 length: 12 amino acids. Germline loops: CDR1 MNHNS, CDR2 SASEGT.